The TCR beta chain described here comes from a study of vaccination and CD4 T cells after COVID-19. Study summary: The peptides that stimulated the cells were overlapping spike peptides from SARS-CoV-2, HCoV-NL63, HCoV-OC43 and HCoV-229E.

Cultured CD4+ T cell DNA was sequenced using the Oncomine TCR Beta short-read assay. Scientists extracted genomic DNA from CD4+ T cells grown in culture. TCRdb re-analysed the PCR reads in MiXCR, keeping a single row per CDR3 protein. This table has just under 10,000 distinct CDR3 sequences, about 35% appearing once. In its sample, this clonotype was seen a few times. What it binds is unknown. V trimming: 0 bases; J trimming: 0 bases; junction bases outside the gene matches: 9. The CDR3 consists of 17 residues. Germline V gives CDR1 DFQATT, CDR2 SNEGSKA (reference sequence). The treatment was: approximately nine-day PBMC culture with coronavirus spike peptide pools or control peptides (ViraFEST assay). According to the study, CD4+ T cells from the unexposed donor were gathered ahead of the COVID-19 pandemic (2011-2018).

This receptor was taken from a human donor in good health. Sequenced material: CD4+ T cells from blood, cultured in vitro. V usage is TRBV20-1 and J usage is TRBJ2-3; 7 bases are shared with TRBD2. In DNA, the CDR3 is TGCAGTGCTAGAGATACGGGCGGGAGCCCTAGCACAGATACGCAGTATTTT. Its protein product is CSARDTGGSPSTDTQYF.